The text below deals with one T cell receptor (beta chain). The data were taken from a study of blood T cell repertoires in COVID-19. This table comes from immunoSEQ multiplex PCR, and its TCRdb copy is limited to in-frame clones, with some not included. Of 130,000 or so clones in the sample, over 70% are singletons; the top ten hold around 18%. The V gene's germline CDR1 is SEHNR and CDR2 FQNEAQ (reference sequence). Losses at the gene ends were 5 bases for V and 3 bases for J; bases not matched to a gene: 4. The CDR3 is 14 residues long. This TCR was recovered from a man aged 80 or over with acute or convalescent COVID-19. The genes are TRBV7-9 and TRBJ2-5, with TRBD1 matching over 9 bases. The sequencing sample was made of peripheral blood. CDR3 bases: TGTGCCAGCAGCCGCACAGGGGGCAAAGAGACCCAGTACTTC. Protein product: CASSRTGGKETQYF.